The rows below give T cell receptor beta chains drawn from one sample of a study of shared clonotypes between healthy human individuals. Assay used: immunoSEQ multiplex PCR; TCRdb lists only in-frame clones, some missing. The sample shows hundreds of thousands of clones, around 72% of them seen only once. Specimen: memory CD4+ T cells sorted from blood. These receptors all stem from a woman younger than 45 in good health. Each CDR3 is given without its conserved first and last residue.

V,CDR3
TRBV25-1,ASSLKIAGSTDTQY
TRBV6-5,ASSSDKGTSGRIQY
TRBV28,ASSSAVVTYEQY
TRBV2,ASHPEDQPQH
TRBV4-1,ASSQPLGELF
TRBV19,ASSSVDTEAF
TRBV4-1,ASSQTTSGSNEQF
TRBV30,AWSEGGNYEQY
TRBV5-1,ASSLALATNTGELF
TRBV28,ASSNLGQPGLVGGHYEQY
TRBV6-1,ASRPRTGGSQPQH
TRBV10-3,AISESVKGEF
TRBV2,ATLLGLAGVADTQY
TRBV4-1,ASSRLTSGRPRLQQF
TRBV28,ASSGLGGWGTF
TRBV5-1,ASAPLAGANTGELF
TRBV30,AWSVMLQGEGADTQY
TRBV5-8,ASSLVFLGLGQETQY
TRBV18,ASSPRTGGSYSNQPQH
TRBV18,ASSLVRDGEQF